This T cell receptor beta chain came from a study of relationships among human T cell subsets. General observations from the study: Over 50% of CD8+ cytotoxic sequences were in clones over 100 reads; regulatory and Th2 had few.

CD4+CD25+ regulatory T cells came from anti-CD25 bead selection of positively selected CD4+ cells. Magnetic beads coated with subset-specific antibodies isolated the T cell subsets. Semiquantitative ARM-PCR amplified T cell receptor alpha and beta CDR3 regions from mRNA. Exponential amplification used communal superprimers after tagged nested gene-specific primers in ARM-PCR. MiXCR, run by TCRdb on the multiplex PCR reads, gives a single entry per CDR3 protein. The data contain 13,000 to 15,000 distinct CDR3 sequences, 60% of them singletons. V was trimmed by 5 bases and J by 6 bases, leaving 6 bases between them. This CDR3 region has 10 residues. Germline V gene lookup returns CDR1 DFQATT and CDR2 SNEGSKA (reference sequence). This clonotype was observed a few times. The antigen is undetermined.

The receptor was derived from a man aged 35-49 years in good health. The chain employs TRBV20-1 and TRBJ2-3; D uncertain. Material for sequencing was Tregs sorted from blood. This chain's CDR3 is CSAARDTQYF. CDR3 DNA sequence: TGCAGTGCTGCCAGGGATACGCAGTATTTT.